These 28 T cell receptor beta chains came from one sample sequenced in a study of tumor-infiltrating lymphocytes in primary liver carcinoma. Extraction also yielded germline DNA, while blood RNA was obtained from unsorted whole blood. Researchers generated TCR beta cDNA from approximately 450 ng of total RNA, relying on a constant-region primer. Nested multiplex PCR, run for three rounds with slightly modified ARM-PCR, yielded TCR beta libraries. The opening two PCR rounds, about 10 cycles each, paired TRBV1-TRBV30 forward primers with a C-beta reverse primer. In TCRdb, the multiplex PCR reads were re-called with MiXCR into one record per CDR3 protein. The sample consists of about 180,000 distinct CDR3 sequences, approximately 60% of them appearing once. The material sequenced was peripheral blood. These receptors all stem from a middle-aged man with primary liver carcinoma and hepatitis B virus infection.

The V call is TRBV6-1, the J call TRBJ2-7; D tentatively reads TRBD1 or TRBD2 (5 bases each). Germline V gene data show CDR1 as MNHNS and CDR2 as SASEGT. The CDR3 length is 16 residues. V lost 1 base and J lost 3, with 16 bases in between. The CDR3, as DNA: TGTGCCAGCAGTGAAGGGGGCTATCCTGGAGGCTACGAGCAGTACTTC. It is translated as CASSEGGYPGGYEQYF.

The rearrangement joins TRBV11-2 to TRBJ2-7, with D possibly being TRBD2 (6 bases). Germline CDR1 SGHAT, CDR2 FQNNGV. The CDR3 extends over 15 amino acids. V lost 1 base, J lost 3 bases, and 13 bases lay in between. CDR3 amino acids: CASSLVTSWIYEQYF. CDR3 DNA sequence: TGTGCCAGCAGCTTAGTAACTAGCTGGATCTACGAGCAGTACTTC.

This clonotype has more than one count but fewer than ten. The chain recombines TRBV6-5 with TRBJ1-5, with TRBD1 identical over 9 bases. Trimming took 8 bases from V and 11 from J; bases not matched to a gene: 16. This CDR3 is 15 amino acids long. The germline V gene encodes CDR1 MNHEY and CDR2 SVGAGI. CDR3: CASAQLGQGREAQHF. CDR3 nucleotides: TGTGCCAGCGCCCAGTTGGGACAGGGCCGAGAGGCCCAGCATTTT.

The chain carries TRBV19 and TRBJ2-1; D is perhaps TRBD1 (6 bases). The end of the DNA fits TRBJ2-5 better, so the J call may be wrong. The CDR3 length is 12 residues. Germline V lookup: CDR1 LNHDA, CDR2 SQIVND (reference sequence). CDR3 coding DNA: TGTGCCAGTAGTAGACAGGATGGGACCCAGTACTTC. Translation: CASSRQDGTQYF.

This clonotype has at least ten counts. V is TRBV29-1 and J is TRBJ2-3; D gene unclear. Per germline, CDR1 SQVTM and CDR2 ANQGSEA. The CDR3 is 13 amino acids. V gave up 5 bases and J gave up 3 bases, with 12 bases separating them. As DNA, the CDR3 is TGCAGCGTTCTCGGGTGGAGAACAGATACGCAGTATTTT. Protein sequence: CSVLGWRTDTQYF.

Comment on this clonotype: A much larger clone lies one base from this, so it may be a read error. The rearrangement joins TRBV29-1 to TRBJ1-2, with 7 nucleotides matching TRBD1. Looked up from germline, CDR1 is SQVTM and CDR2 is ANQGSEA. This CDR3 contains 13 residues. The ends lost 0 bases at V and 6 bases at J; junction bases unmatched: 4. The DNA of the CDR3 is TGCAGCGTTGAAGAGGGGGACAGACATGGCTACACCTTC. It is translated as CSVEEGDRHGYTF.

This clonotype was detected once. This CDR3 reads CASSLGGQGWNEQFF. The CDR3 DNA reads as TGTGCCAGCAGCCTAGGGGGACAGGGATGGAATGAGCAGTTCTTC. This chain links TRBV7-9 with TRBJ2-1; TRBD1 aligns across 9 bases. Germline CDR1 SEHNR, CDR2 FQNEAQ (reference sequence). After removal of 5 bases from V and 7 bases from J, the junction contained 9 bases not matched to a gene. The CDR3 contains 15 residues.

Notes on this clonotype: The junction departs from the called germline gene at one end, perhaps through a read error. The V gene is TRBV2, the J gene TRBJ2-1, with 10 bases that match TRBD2. This CDR3 has 14 amino acids. CDR1 is SNHLY and CDR2 is FYNNEI in the germline V gene. The CDR3 sequence is CASRGTSAYNEQFF. The CDR3 DNA reads as TGTGCAAGCAGAGGGACTAGCGCCTACAATGAGCAGTTCTTC.

The sample holds a few counts of this clonotype. This chain uses TRBV28 with TRBJ1-2; D possibly corresponds to TRBD1 (6 bases). The CDR3 spans 14 residues. V was clipped by 6 bases and J by 8 bases, with 19 bases between them. Per the germline V gene, CDR1 is MDHEN and CDR2 is SYDVKM. CDR3 nucleotide sequence: TGTGCCAGCAGGCCCACGGGGGCGCTTAACGGCTACACCTTC. Its translation: CASRPTGALNGYTF.

This clonotype was detected only a few times. A much larger clone sits a single nucleotide away, making a read error possible. The rearrangement uses TRBV6-1 and TRBJ1-2; TRBD1 might be the D (6 bases). There are 15 residues in the CDR3. Germline assignment: CDR1 MNHNS and CDR2 SASEGT. The CDR3 DNA follows: TGTGCCAGCGGTGAAGTGGGGGGGGCTGGACGTGGCTACACCTTC. Translation gives CASGEVGGAGRGYTF.

This clonotype was counted a few times. The V and J genes are TRBV12-3 or TRBV12-4 and TRBJ2-2; D ambiguous. This CDR3 has 14 residues. V lost 4 bases and J 1 base, leaving 7 bases between the germline ends. CDR3 residues: CASSSTVNTGELFF. DNA for the CDR3: TGTGCCAGCAGTTCAACCGTGAACACCGGGGAGCTGTTTTTT.

The chain recombines TRBV20-1 with TRBJ2-1; 8 bases fit TRBD2. This CDR3 comprises 13 residues. Germline V gives CDR1 DFQATT, CDR2 SNEGSKA (reference sequence). After removal of 5 bases from V and 8 bases from J, the junction contained 8 bases not matched to a gene. The DNA of the CDR3 is TGCAGTGCTCGACGACTAGCGAGTCATGAGCAGTTCTTC. Translating gives CSARRLASHEQFF.

In the case of this clonotype: One end of the junction fails to match germline, which may point to a read error. CDR3 nucleotide sequence: TGTGCCAGCAGTTACTCGAGCCCTTCGAACACCGTGGAGCTGTTTTTT. This encodes CASSYSSPSNTVELFF. The gene calls are TRBV6-6 and TRBJ2-2, with D hard to call. CDR1 is MNHNY, CDR2 SVGAGI, per germline (reference sequence). This CDR3 comprises 16 residues.

Note on this clonotype: The germline gene is not matched at one end of the junction; a read error may be the cause. The CDR3 sequence is CVSSYNEQFF. The CDR3 DNA reads as TGTGTCAGCAGCTACAATGAGCAGTTCTTC. The rearrangement links TRBV28 to TRBJ2-1; D call uncertain. Germline V gene sequence: CDR1 MDHEN, CDR2 SYDVKM. The CDR3 contains 10 residues. The full variable domain, with the rest looked up from reference TRBV28 and TRBJ2-1, is DVKVTQSSRYLVKRTGEKVFLECVQDMDHENMFWYRQDPGLGLRLIYFSYDVKMKEKGDIPEGYSVSREKKERFSLILESASTNQTSMYLCVSSYNEQFFGPGTRLTVL.

Concerning this clonotype: The junction shows a germline mismatch at one end, possibly a read error. The chain carries TRBV6-2 or TRBV6-3 and TRBJ1-5; unclear D gene. Germline V gene lookup returns CDR1 MNHEY and CDR2 SVGEGT. The CDR3 is 14 residues long. This CDR3 is CVSRSTLSNQPQHF. CDR3 bases: TGTGTCAGCAGATCCACCCTTAGCAATCAGCCCCAGCATTTT.

In DNA, the CDR3 is TGTGCCAGCAGCAATGGGGCGGGAACGGACACCGGGGAGCTGTTTTTT. Residues: CASSNGAGTDTGELFF. The rearrangement joins TRBV5-4 to TRBJ2-2; D perhaps matches TRBD2 (6 bases). CDR3 length: 16 amino acids. V gave up 4 bases and J gave up 3 bases, with 16 bases separating them. Germline CDR1 is SGHNT and CDR2 is YYREEE (reference sequence).

The chain is built from TRBV6-6 and TRBJ2-1, with 9 bases fitting TRBD2. From germline, CDR1 is MNHNY and CDR2 SVGAGI (reference sequence). This CDR3 has 17 residues. J lost 4 bases, V lost 6 bases, and 13 bases had no gene match. This CDR3 reads CASSRLSVAGAYNEQFF. The CDR3 nucleotides read TGTGCCAGCAGCCGTCTATCCGTAGCGGGAGCGTACAATGAGCAGTTCTTC.

This CDR3 reads CASKARRGHEQYF. The CDR3 DNA is TGTGCCAGCAAGGCCAGGAGAGGGCACGAGCAGTACTTC. V usage is TRBV11-2 and J usage is TRBJ2-7, with D possibly TRBD2 on 5 matching bases. The length of the CDR3 is 13 residues. Germline lookup yields CDR1 SGHAT and CDR2 FQNNGV. Trimming cost V 7 bases and J 5 bases, with 15 bases left between them.

About this clonotype: A clone one base away is much larger, so this may be a read error. V and J are TRBV11-2 and TRBJ2-3; TRBD2 might be the D (5 bases). Germline V gene sequence: CDR1 SGHAT, CDR2 FQNNGV. The CDR3 runs to 16 residues. Trimming shortened V by 4 bases and J by 8 bases, and 22 bases separated the two germline ends. CDR3 bases: TGTGCCAGCAGCTCGCCTCCCCGAGGGTTTCGAGTTACGCAGTATTTT. Translated: CASSSPPRGFRVTQYF. The variable domain in full, completed from reference TRBV11-2 and TRBJ2-3, reads EAGVAQSPRYKIIEKRQSVAFWCNPISGHATLYWYQQILGQGPKLLIQFQNNGVVDDSQLPKDRFSAERLKGVDSTLKIQPAKLEDSAVYLCASSSPPRGFRVTQYFGPGTRLTVL.

The chain recombines TRBV13 with TRBJ1-4; no clear D gene. V was pared by 5 bases and J by 4 bases, with 5 bases between. Germline V gene sequence: CDR1 PRHDT, CDR2 FYEKMQ (reference sequence). The CDR3 is 12 amino acids. DNA for the CDR3: TGTGCCAGCAGCAGAAATAATGAAAAACTGTTTTTT. Protein product: CASSRNNEKLFF. The full variable domain, with the rest looked up from reference TRBV13 and TRBJ1-4, is AAGVIQSPRHLIKEKRETATLKCYPIPRHDTVYWYQQGPGQDPQFLISFYEKMQSDKGSIPDRFSAQQFSDYHSELNMSSLELGDSALYFCASSRNNEKLFFGSGTQLSVL.

The chain is built from TRBV11-1 and TRBJ2-1, with 9 bases identical to TRBD2. Germline V gene sequence: CDR1 SGHAT, CDR2 FQDESV (reference sequence). V lost 5 bases and J lost 13; bases outside the gene matches: 12. The CDR3 contains 14 residues. The CDR3 region has the DNA TGTGCCAGCAGCCCTAGCGGGAACGTAAGGGGACAGTTCTTC. Amino acids: CASSPSGNVRGQFF. Using reference TRBV11-1 and TRBJ2-1 for the parts outside the CDR3, the full variable domain is EAEVAQSPRYKITEKSQAVAFWCDPISGHATLYWYRQILGQGPELLVQFQDESVVDDSQLPKDRFSAERLKGVDSTLKIQPAELGDSAMYLCASSPSGNVRGQFFGPGTRLTVL.

V gene TRBV12-3 or TRBV12-4 combines with J gene TRBJ2-6; D call uncertain. There are 15 residues in the CDR3. V dropped 5 bases and J dropped 1 base, with 9 bases sitting between them. The chain's CDR3 is CASSVRSSGANVLTF. In nucleotides, the CDR3 is TGTGCCAGCAGTGTAAGGTCGTCTGGGGCCAACGTCCTGACTTTC.

This clonotype was observed a single time. As the CDR3 is not closed by the conserved phenylalanine or tryptophan, this likely results from a read error. The chain joins TRBV5-1 to TRBJ2-2; D unclear. Germline lookup yields CDR1 SGHRS and CDR2 YFSETQ. Trimming pared 4 bases from V and 1 base from J, leaving 17 bases between. This CDR3 has 17 amino acids. The CDR3 reads CASSPDLLKGNTGELFL. Written as DNA, the CDR3 is TGCGCCAGCAGCCCGGACCTTTTGAAGGGGAACACCGGGGAGCTGTTTCTT.

This clonotype occurred a few times. The CDR3 bases are TGTGCCAGCAGGCCCACAGGAATCACCGGGGAGCTGTTTTTT. Residues: CASRPTGITGELFF. The genes are TRBV12-3 or TRBV12-4 and TRBJ2-2; D might be TRBD1 (5 bases). The CDR3 extends over 14 amino acids. Trimming removed 6 bases at V and 4 bases at J, with 12 bases between.

Remarks on this clonotype: Without the conserved terminal phenylalanine or tryptophan, this CDR3 likely stems from a read error. The chain carries TRBV6-1 and TRBJ2-7; TRBD1 matches 9 bases. Per germline, CDR1 MNHNS and CDR2 SASEGT. V lost 5 bases to trimming and J lost 4 bases; unmatched junction nucleotides: 6. This CDR3 has 14 amino acids. The CDR3 DNA is TGTGCCAGCAGTACCCGGGACAGGGATTACGAGCAGTACTTA. Protein sequence: CASSTRDRDYEQYL.

V and J are TRBV28 and TRBJ2-2; 7 nucleotides align to TRBD2. V shed 11 bases and J 1 base; nucleotides not matched to a gene: 1. Germline CDR1 is MDHEN and CDR2 is SYDVKM. This CDR3 is 12 amino acids long. CDR3 bases: TGTGCCGGGAGGGAGAACACCGGGGAGCTGTTTTTT. Its translation: CAGRENTGELFF.

In the case of this clonotype: Sequence at one end of the junction differs from germline and may be a read error. The gene calls are TRBV10-3 and TRBJ2-7; D is perhaps TRBD2 (5 bases). The CDR3 sequence is 13 residues long. The germline CDR1 and CDR2 sequences are ENHRY and SYGVKD. Here the CDR3 reads CATSVGGGYEQYF. Written as DNA, the CDR3 is TGTGCCACCAGTGTAGGAGGAGGATACGAGCAGTACTTC.

The chain uses TRBV28 and TRBJ2-7; unclear D gene. The CDR3 is 11 residues long. V shed 5 bases and J shed 7 bases, with 9 bases lying between them. Germline assignment: CDR1 MDHEN and CDR2 SYDVKM. CDR3 region: CASSDFGEQYF. CDR3 nucleotides: TGTGCCAGCAGTGACTTTGGGGAGCAGTACTTC. The full variable domain, its missing parts supplied by reference TRBV28 and TRBJ2-7, is DVKVTQSSRYLVKRTGEKVFLECVQDMDHENMFWYRQDPGLGLRLIYFSYDVKMKEKGDIPEGYSVSREKKERFSLILESASTNQTSMYLCASSDFGEQYFGPGTRLTVT.